The clone carrying this T cell receptor beta chain was detected only a few times. The CDR3 is made up of 17 amino acids. The V and J ends lost 6 bases and 0 bases respectively, with 19 bases between them. This sample is drawn from a study of blood T cells in healthy people across ages. Combining a sample-barcoded 5' primer with a J-beta primer mix, a second PCR ran for about 7 to 11 cycles. TCRdb ran MiXCR on the 5' RACE reads and lists one entry per CDR3 protein. Of approximately 350,000 distinct CDR3 sequences detected, 52% appear once; the ten largest clones hold around 50%. V is TRBV12-3 or TRBV12-4 and J is TRBJ2-3; the D is unclear. What was sequenced was blood. The receptor was isolated from a man aged 60 to 75 in good health. This CDR3 is CASSLSECRSSTDTQYF. The CDR3, as DNA: TGTGCCAGCAGCCTAAGCGAGTGTCGTTCTAGCACAGATACGCAGTATTTT.